This T cell receptor beta chain comes out of a study of blood T cells in healthy people across ages. Regarding the study as a whole: In older individuals, TCR beta diversity per million T cells was lower, falling roughly linearly with age.

Donors each provided ten milliliters of peripheral blood. Total RNA, at least 5.5 micrograms per sample, came from PBMCs. This clonotype was picked up a small number of times. Its target is not known. Next came a second PCR, run for roughly 7 to 12 cycles, which used a sample-barcoded 5' primer along with a J-beta primer mix. Each CDR3 protein is one row after TCRdb ran MiXCR on the 5' RACE reads. The data hold approximately 1.5 million distinct CDR3 sequences, with approximately 39% observed a single time. V was trimmed by 4 bases and J by 0 bases, leaving 14 bases between them. Germline CDR1 reads MNHEY; CDR2 reads SVGAGI. The CDR3 totals 16 residues.

Sequenced: blood. The sequence was collected from a woman younger than 35 in good health. The chain recombines TRBV6-5 with TRBJ2-3; perhaps TRBD2 as D (6 bases). CDR3 nucleotides: TGTGCCAGCAGTTTCCGTAGCGGAGCTAGCACAGATACGCAGTATTTT. Its translation is CASSFRSGASTDTQYF.